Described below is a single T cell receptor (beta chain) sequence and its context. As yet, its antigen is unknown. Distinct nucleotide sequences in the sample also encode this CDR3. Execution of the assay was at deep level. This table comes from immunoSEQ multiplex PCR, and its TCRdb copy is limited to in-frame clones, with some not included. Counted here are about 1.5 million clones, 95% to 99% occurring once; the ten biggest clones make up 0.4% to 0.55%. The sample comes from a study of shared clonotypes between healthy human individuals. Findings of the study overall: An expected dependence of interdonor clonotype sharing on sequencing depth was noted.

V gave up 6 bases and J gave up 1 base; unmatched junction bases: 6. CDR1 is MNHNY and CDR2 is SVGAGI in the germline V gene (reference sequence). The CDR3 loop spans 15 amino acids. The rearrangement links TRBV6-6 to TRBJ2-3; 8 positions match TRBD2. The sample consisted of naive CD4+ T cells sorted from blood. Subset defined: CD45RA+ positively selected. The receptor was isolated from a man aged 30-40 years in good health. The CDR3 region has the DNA TGTGCCAGCAGCTACGGACTAGCAGGCACAGATACGCAGTATTTT. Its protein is CASSYGLAGTDTQYF.